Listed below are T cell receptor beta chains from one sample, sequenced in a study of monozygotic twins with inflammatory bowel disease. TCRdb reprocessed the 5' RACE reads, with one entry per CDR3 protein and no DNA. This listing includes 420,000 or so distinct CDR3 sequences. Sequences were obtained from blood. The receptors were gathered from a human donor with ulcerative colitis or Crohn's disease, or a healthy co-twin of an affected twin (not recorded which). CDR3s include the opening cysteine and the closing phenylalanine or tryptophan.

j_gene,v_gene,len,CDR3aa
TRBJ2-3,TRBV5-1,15,CASSSSGVSTDTQYF
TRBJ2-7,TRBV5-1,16,CASSLEGLAGKYEQYF
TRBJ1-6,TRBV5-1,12,CASRQNNSPLHF
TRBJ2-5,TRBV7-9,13,CALGRDHQETQYF
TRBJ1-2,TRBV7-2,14,CASSLGPANYGYTF
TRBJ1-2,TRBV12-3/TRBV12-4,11,CASSLRGGYTF
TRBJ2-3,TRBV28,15,CASSPPGVSTDTQYF
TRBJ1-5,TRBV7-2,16,CASSSGVGAGNQPQHF
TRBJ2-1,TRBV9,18,CASSGDLNRGRNYNEQFF
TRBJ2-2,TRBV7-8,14,CASSLGGEAGDLFF
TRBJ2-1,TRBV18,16,CASSPLLAEGGNEQFF
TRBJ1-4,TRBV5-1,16,CASSLWQIGANEKLFF
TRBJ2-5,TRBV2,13,CASSGSLRETQYF
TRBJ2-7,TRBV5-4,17,CASSLDLGRMNSYEQYF
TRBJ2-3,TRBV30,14,CAWGIRGQSDTQYF
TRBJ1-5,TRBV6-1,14,CASSKEGRGQPQHF
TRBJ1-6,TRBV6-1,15,CASSKLQGENTPLHF
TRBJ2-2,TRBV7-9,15,CASSLVAPDTGELFF
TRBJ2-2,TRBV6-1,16,CASSPLVGTPTGELFF
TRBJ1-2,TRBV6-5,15,CASSYSPGGNYGYTF
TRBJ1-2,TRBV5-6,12,CASSGDTYGYTF
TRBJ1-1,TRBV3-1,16,CASSPYRRMRNTEAFF
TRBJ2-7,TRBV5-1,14,CASSGAGVRYEQYF
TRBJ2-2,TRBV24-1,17,CATSDLGAGPNTGELFF
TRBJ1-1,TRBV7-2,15,CASRAVGGMNTEAFF
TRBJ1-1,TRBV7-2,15,CASSEAGSRNTEAFF
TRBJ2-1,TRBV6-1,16,CASSKTPSAGLNEQFF
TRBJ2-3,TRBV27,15,CASSPGQFRTDTQYF
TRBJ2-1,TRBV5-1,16,CASSFPRDLPYNEQFF
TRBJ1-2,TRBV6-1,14,CASSDLTGFYGYTF
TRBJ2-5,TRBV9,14,CASSGGTAQETQYF
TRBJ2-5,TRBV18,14,CASSPASGEETQYF
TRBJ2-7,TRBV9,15,CASSVGTGTSYEQYF
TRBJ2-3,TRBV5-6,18,CASSLGLAVIVSTDTQYF
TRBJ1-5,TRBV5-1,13,CASSTGTGEAQHF
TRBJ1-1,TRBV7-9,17,CASSLGGRRRGNTEAFF
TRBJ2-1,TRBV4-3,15,CASSPGQAGYNEQFF
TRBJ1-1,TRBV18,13,CASSPDGGLTAFF
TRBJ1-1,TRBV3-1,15,CASSLQKQGGFEAFF
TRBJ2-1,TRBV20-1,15,CSARSSSGSYNEQFF
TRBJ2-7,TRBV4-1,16,CASSSGTGPLGDEQYF
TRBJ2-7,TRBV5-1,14,CASSLSGQLYEQYF
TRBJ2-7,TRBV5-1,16,CASTIGPGQGNYEQYF
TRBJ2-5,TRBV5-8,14,CASSLNANWETQYF
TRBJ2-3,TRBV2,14,CASIQELGTDTQYF
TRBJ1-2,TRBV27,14,CASSFRSGAYGYTF